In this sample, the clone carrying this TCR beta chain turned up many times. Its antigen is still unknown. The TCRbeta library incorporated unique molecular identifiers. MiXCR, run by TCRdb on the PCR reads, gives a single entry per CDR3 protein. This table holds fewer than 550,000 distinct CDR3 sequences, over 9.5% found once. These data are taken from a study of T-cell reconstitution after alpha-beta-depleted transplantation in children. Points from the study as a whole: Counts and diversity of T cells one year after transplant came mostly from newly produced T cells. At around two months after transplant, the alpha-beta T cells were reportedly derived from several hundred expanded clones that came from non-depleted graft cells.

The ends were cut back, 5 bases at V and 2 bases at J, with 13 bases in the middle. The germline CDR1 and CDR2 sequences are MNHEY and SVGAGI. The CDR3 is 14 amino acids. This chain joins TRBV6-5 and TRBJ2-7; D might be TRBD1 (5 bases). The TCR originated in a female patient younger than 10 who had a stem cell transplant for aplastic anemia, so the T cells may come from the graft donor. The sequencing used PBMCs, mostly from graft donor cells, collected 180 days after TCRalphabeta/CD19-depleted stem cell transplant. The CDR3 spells CASSNTRQTYEQYF. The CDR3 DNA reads TGTGCCAGCAGTAATACTCGACAGACCTACGAGCAGTACTTC.